The clone carrying this TCR beta chain was found many times. The antigen remains unidentified. J was trimmed by 6 bases and V by 3 bases; bases with no gene match: 8. CDR3 length: 15 amino acids. This specimen comes from a study of T-cell reconstitution after alpha-beta-depleted transplantation in children. Study-level results: It was surviving recipient T cells and thymic progenitors that gave some patients high TCRbeta diversity at day 60. Newly generated T cells supplied most T-cell counts and diversity one year post-transplant. As was reported, about two months after transplant, alpha-beta T cells came from several hundred expanded graft clones.

Preparation of the TCRbeta library involved a method that used unique molecular identifiers. TCRdb re-derived calls from the PCR reads in MiXCR, one entry per CDR3 protein. Here the sample spans approximately 350,000 distinct CDR3 sequences, around 15% being singletons. The chain couples TRBV12-3 or TRBV12-4 to TRBJ2-1, with 7 positions matching TRBD2. This TCR was sampled from a male patient aged 2-10 years who had a stem cell transplant for acute lymphoblastic leukemia, so the T cells may come from the graft donor. The sequenced sample was PBMCs, mostly from graft donor cells, obtained 360 days after TCRalphabeta/CD19-depleted stem cell transplant. The CDR3 sequence: CASSFMGGPLNEQFF. In nucleotides, the CDR3 is TGTGCCAGCAGTTTTATGGGAGGGCCCCTCAATGAGCAGTTCTTC.